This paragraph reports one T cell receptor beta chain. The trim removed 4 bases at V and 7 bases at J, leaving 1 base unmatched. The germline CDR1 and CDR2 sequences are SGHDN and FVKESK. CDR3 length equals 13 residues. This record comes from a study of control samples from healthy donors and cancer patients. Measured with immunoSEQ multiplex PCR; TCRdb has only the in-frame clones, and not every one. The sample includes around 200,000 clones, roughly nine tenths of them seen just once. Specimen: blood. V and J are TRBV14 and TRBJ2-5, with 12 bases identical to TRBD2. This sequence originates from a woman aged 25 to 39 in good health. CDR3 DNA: TGTGCCAGCAGCCGACTAGCGGGGGCGACCCAGTACTTC. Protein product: CASSRLAGATQYF.